The T cell receptor beta chain under discussion was sequenced for a study of blood T cell repertoires in COVID-19. Study background: There were acute and convalescent COVID-19 samples, and they came from the United States, Italy and Spain. The analysed material was cDNA or gDNA that came from T cells, B-cell-depleted T cells, or PBMCs.

Using immunoSEQ multiplex PCR, the repertoire was profiled, and TCRdb retains in-frame clones only, with some absent. This repertoire shows about 24,000 clones, about 89% found once; its top ten account for approximately 27%. Followed over time, Seattle patients had been enrolled while infection was active. J was trimmed by 5 bases and V by 5 bases; bases with no gene match: 9. In germline, CDR1 is PRHDT, CDR2 FYEKMQ (reference sequence). The length of the CDR3 is 16 residues. Material for sequencing was peripheral blood. This sequence joins TRBV13 and TRBJ1-6, with TRBD1 matching over 7 bases. This receptor was taken from a man between 65 and 85 years old with COVID-19, enrolled during active disease. The CDR3 nucleotides are TGTGCCAGCAGCCCACCTGCGGGACAGAATAATTCACCCCTCCACTTT. This sequence encodes CASSPPAGQNNSPLHF.